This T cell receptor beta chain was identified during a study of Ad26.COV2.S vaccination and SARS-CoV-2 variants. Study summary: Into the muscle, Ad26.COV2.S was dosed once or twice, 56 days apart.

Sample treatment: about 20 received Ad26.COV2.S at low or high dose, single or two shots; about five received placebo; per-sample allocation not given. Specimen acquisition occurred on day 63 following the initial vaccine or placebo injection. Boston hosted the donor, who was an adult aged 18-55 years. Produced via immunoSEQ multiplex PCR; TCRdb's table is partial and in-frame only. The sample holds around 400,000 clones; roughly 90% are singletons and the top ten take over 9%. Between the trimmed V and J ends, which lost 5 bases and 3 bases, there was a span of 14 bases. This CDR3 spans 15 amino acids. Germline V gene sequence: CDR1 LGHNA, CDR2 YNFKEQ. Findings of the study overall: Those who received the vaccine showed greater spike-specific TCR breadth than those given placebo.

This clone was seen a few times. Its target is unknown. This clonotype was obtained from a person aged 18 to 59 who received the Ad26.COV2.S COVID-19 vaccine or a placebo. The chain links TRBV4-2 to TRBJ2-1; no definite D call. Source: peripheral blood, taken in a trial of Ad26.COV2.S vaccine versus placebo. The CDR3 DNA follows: TGTGCCAGCAGCTTAAATTTTCAGATCTACAATGAGCAGTTCTTC. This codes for CASSLNFQIYNEQFF.